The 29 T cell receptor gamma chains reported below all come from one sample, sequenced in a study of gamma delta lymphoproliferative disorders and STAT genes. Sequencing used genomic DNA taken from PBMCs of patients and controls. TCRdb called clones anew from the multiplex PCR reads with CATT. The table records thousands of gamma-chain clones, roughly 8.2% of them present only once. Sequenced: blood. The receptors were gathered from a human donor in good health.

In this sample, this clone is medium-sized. The CDR3 loop is CATWDRLDYYKKLF. The CDR3 DNA follows: TGTGCCACCTGGGACAGGCTGGATTATTATAAGAAACTCTTT. V usage is TRGV3 and J usage is TRGJ1 or TRGJ2. TCRdb leaves out the J gene; it was filled in here by matching the DNA to germline. Per germline, CDR1 VTNTFY and CDR2 YDVSTARD (reference sequence). After removal of 0 bases from V and 2 bases from J, the junction contained 4 bases not matched to a gene. This CDR3 comprises 14 residues.

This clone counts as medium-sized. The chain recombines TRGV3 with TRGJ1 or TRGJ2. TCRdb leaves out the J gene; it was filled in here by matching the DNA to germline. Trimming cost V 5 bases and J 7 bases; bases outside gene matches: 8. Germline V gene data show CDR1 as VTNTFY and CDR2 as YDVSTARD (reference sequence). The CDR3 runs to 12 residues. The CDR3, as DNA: TGTGCCACCTGGGGTCCGACGTATAAGAAACTCTTT. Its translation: CATWGPTYKKLF.

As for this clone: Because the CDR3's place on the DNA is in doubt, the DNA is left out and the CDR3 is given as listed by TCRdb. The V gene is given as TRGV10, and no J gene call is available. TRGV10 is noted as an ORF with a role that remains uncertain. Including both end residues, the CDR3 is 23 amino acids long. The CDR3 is CAAWDYNPLISKKRDSLAVEQHF.

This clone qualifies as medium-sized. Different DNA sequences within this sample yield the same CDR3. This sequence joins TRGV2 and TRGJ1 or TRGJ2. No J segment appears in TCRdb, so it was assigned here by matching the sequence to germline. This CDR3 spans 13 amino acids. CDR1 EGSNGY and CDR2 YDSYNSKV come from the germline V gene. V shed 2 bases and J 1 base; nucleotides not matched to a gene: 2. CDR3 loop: CATWDVNYYKKLF. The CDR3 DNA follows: TGTGCCACCTGGGACGTCAATTATTATAAGAAACTCTTT.

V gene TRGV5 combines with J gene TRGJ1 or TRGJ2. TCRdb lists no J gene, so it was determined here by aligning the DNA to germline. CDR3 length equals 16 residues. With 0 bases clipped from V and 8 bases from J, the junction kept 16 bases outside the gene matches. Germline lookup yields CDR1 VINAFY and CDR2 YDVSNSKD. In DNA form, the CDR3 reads TGTGCCACCTGGGACAGGCAACCCTTTAAGGGTAATAAGAAACTCTTT. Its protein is CATWDRQPFKGNKKLF.

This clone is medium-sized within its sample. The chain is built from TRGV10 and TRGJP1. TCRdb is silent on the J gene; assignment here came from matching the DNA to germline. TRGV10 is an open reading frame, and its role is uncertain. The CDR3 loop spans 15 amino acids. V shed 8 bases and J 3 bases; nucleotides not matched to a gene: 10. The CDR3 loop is CAAWDSLATGWFKIF. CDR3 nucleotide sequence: TGTGCTGCGTGGGATTCCCTGGCCACTGGTTGGTTCAAGATATTT.

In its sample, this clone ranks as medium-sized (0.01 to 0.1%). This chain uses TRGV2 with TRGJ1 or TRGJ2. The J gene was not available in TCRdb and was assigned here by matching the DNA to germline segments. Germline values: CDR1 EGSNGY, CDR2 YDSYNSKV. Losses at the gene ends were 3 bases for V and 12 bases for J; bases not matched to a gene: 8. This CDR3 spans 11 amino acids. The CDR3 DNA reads TGTGCCACCTGGGACATGTTATGGAAACTCTTT. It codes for CATWDMLWKLF.

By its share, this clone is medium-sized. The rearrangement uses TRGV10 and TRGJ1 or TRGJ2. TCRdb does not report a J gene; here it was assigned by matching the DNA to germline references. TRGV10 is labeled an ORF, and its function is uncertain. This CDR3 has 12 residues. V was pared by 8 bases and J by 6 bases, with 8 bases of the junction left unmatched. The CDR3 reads CAAWDVGYKKLF. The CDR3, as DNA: TGTGCTGCGTGGGATGTGGGTTATAAGAAACTCTTT.

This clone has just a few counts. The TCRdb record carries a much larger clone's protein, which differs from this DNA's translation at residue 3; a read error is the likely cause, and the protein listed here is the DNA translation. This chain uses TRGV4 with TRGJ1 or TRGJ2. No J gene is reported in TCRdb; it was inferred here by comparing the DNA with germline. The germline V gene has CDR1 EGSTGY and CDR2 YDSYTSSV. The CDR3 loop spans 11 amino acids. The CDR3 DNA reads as TGTGCCTCCTGGGAAGCTGATAAGAAACTCTTT. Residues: CASWEADKKLF.

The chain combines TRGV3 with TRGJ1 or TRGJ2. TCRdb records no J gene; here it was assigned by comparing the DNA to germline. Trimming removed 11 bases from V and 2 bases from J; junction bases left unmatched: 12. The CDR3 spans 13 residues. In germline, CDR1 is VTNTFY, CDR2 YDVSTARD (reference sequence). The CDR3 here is CAISLLYYYKKLF. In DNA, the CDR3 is TGTGCCATCTCGCTTCTATATTATTATAAGAAACTCTTT.

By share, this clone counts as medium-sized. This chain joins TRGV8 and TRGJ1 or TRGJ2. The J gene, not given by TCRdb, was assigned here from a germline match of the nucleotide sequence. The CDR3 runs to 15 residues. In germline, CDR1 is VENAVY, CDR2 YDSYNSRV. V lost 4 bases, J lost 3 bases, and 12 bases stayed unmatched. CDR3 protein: CATWELLDPYYKKLF. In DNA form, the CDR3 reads TGTGCCACCTGGGAGCTCCTCGACCCTTATTATAAGAAACTCTTT.

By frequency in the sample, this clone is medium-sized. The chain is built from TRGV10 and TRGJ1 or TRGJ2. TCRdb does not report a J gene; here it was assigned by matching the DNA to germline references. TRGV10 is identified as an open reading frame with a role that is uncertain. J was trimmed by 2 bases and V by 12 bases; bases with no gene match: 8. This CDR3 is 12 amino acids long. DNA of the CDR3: TGTGCTGCTGAAGAGGATTATTATAAGAAACTCTTT. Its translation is CAAEEDYYKKLF.

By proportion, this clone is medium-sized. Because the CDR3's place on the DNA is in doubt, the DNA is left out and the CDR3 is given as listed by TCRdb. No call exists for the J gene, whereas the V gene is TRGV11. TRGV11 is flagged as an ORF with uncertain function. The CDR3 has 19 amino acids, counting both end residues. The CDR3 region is CTTVPAGLGPYSSDWIKTF.

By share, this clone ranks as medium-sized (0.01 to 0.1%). The DNA for the CDR3 is TGTGCCTGCTGGATTAGGCACGTGGCTGGTTGGTTCAAGATATTT. Translating gives CACWIRHVAGWFKIF. The chain joins TRGV11 to TRGJP1. Here the J gene came from matching the DNA to germline, since TCRdb omits it. TRGV11 is sorted into the ORF group, with uncertain function. The length of the CDR3 is 15 residues. The V segment lost 0 bases and the J segment 6 bases; nucleotides outside the gene matches: 4.

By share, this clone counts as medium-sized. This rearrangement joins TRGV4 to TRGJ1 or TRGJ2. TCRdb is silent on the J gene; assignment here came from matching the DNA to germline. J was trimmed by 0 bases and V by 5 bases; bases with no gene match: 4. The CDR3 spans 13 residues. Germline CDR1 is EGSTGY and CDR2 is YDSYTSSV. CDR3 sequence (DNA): TGTGCCACCTGGGGTCTGAATTATTATAAGAAACTCTTT. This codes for CATWGLNYYKKLF.

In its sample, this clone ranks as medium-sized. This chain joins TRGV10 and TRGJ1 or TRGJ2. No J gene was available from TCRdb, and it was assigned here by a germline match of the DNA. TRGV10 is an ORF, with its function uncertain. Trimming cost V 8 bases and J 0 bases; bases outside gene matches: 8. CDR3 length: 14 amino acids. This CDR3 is CAAWDSPNYYKKLF. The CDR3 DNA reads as TGTGCTGCGTGGGATTCCCCGAATTATTATAAGAAACTCTTT.

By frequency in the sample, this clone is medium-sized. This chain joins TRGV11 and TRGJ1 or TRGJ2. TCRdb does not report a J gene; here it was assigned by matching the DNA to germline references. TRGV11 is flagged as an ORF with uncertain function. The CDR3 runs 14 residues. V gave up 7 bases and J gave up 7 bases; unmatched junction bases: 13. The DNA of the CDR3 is TGTGCCTGCTGGATGAACTCACAGGGGTATAAGAAACTCTTT. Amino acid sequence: CACWMNSQGYKKLF.

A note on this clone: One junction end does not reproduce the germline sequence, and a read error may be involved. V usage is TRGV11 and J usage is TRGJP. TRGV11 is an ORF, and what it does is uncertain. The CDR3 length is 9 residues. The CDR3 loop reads CSGGLLGVF. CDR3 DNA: TGCTCAGGTGGCCTCCTGGGTGTATTT.

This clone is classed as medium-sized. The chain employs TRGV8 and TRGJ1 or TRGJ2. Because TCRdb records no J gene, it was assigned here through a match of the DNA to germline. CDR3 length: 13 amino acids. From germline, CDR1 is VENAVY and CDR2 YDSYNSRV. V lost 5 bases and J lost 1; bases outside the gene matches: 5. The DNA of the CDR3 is TGTGCCACCTGGGCCCCCAATTATTATAAGAAACTCTTT. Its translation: CATWAPNYYKKLF.

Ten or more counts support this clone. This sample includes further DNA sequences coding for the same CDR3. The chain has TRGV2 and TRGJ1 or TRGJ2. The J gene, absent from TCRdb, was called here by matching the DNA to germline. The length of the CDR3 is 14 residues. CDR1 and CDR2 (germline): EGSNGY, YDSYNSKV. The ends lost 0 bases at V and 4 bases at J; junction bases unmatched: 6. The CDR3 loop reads CATWDGPLYYKKLF. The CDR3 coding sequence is TGTGCCACCTGGGACGGGCCCCTATATTATAAGAAACTCTTT.

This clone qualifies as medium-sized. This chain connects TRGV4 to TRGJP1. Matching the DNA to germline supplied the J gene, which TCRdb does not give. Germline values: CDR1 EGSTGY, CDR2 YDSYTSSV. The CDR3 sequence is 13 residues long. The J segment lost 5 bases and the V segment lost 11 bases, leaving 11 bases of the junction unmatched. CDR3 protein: CARTAGTGWFKIF. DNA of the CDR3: TGTGCCAGGACAGCGGGGACTGGTTGGTTCAAGATATTT.

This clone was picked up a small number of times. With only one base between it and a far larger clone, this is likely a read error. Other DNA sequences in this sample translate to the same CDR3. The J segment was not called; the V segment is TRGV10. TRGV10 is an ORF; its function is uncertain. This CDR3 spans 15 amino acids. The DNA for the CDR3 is TGTGCTGCGTGGGATGGCATAAGCAGTGATTGGATCAAGACATTT. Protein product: CAAWDGISSDWIKTF.

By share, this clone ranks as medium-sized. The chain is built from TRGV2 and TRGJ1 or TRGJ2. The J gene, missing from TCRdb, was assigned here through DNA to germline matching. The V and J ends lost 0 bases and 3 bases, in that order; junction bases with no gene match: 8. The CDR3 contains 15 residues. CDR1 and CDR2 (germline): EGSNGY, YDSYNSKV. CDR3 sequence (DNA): TGTGCCACCTGGGACGGGCCTTTGGGTTATTATAAGAAACTCTTT. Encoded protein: CATWDGPLGYYKKLF.

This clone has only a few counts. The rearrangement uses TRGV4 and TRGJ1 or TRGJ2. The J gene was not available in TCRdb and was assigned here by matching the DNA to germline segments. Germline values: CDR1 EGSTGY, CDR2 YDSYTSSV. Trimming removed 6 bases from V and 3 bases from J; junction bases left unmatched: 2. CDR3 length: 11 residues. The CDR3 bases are TGTGCCACCTGGCCTTATTATAAGAAACTCTTT. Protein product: CATWPYYKKLF.

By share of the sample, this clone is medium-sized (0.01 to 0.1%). The CDR3 reads CAAWDGGGAYRFKIF. For the CDR3, the DNA is TGTGCTGCGTGGGATGGGGGAGGGGCATATAGGTTCAAGATATTT. The chain is built from TRGV10 and TRGJP1. The J gene is not listed in TCRdb, so it was assigned here from a DNA match to germline. TRGV10 is reported as an ORF; its role is uncertain. V lost 8 bases to trimming and J lost 12 bases; unmatched junction nucleotides: 19. This CDR3 comprises 15 residues.

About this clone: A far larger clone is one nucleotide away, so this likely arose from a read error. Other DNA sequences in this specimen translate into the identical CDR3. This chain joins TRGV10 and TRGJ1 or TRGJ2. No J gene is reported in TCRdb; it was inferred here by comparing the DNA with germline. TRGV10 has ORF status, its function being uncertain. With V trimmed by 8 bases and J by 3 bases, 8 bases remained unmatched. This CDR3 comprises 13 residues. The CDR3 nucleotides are TGTGCTGCGTGGGACCCCCTTTATTATAAGAAACTCTTT. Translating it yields CAAWDPLYYKKLF.

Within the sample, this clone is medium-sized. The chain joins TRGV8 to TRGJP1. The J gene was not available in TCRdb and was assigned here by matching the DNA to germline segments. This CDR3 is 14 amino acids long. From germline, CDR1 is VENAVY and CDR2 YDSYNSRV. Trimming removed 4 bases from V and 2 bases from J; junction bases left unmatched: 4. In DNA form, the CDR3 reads TGTGCCACCTGGGAAGGAACCACTGGTTGGTTCAAGATATTT. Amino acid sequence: CATWEGTTGWFKIF.

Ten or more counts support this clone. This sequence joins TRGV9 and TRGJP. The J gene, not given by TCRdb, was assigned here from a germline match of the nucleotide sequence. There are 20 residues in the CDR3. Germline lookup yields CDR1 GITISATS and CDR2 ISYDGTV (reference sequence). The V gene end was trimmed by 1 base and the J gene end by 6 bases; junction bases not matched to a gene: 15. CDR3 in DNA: TGTGCCTTGTGGGAGGTATCCCTAACTGGAAGAGAGTTGGGCAAAAAAATCAAGGTATTT. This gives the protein CALWEVSLTGRELGKKIKVF.

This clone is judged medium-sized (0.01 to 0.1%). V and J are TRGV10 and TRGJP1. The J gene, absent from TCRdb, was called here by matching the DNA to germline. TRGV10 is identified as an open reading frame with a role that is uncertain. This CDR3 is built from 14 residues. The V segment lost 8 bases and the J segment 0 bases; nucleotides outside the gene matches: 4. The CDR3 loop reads CAAWGNTTGWFKIF. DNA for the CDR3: TGTGCTGCGTGGGGAAATACCACTGGTTGGTTCAAGATATTT.